This T cell receptor (delta chain) stems from a study of Vδ1+ human thymocytes. The sorted cells were CD3+ Vdelta1+ Vdelta2- thymocytes from alphabeta-depleted thymus. Study findings and constraints: Thymic TRG and TRD repertoires appeared highly polyclonal. Unlike peripheral blood Vdelta1+ controls, thymic delta-chain sequences included 20% to 25% Vdelta2 and few Vdelta3.

There are 14 residues in the CDR3. The germline V gene encodes CDR1 GEAIGNYY and CDR2 EKD. Between the trimmed V and J ends, which lost 3 bases and 0 bases, there was a span of 10 bases. This clone was observed a handful of times. What it recognizes is unknown. RNA was extracted from the cells and then reverse transcribed. The CDR3 regions were amplified by multiplex PCR from V-gene primers to a constant-region primer. TCRdb reprocessed the multiplex PCR reads using CATT. The sample carries roughly 25,000 delta-chain clones, about 7.4% recorded once. The chain couples TRDV2 to TRDJ1; D is undetermined. The sample consisted of Vdelta1+ gamma-delta thymocytes from the thymus. Subset here: FACS-sorted CD3+ TCRalphabeta- TCRVdelta1+ TCRVdelta2- thymocytes. This receptor was obtained from a girl in the first two years of life who had congenital heart surgery. The DNA for the CDR3 is TGTGCCTGTGACCCCCCCACCTACACCGATAAACTCATCTTT. Residues: CACDPPTYTDKLIF.